This T cell receptor beta chain was recovered during a study of blood T cell repertoires in COVID-19. Study background: Sources were T cells, B-cell-depleted T cells, or PBMCs; the material itself was cDNA or gDNA.

As originally analysed: How many nucleated cells were present was estimated from reference gene primer amplification. Repertoires were generated with immunoSEQ multiplex PCR, while TCRdb's copy carries only in-frame clones and drops some. V, J and clone size reflect that table, while D and trimming were determined from the DNA. Of about 250,000 clones listed, 80% to 85% were seen once; the top ten hold around 3.6%. The V gene's germline CDR1 is SNHLY and CDR2 FYNNEI. CDR3 size: 14 residues. V gave up 6 bases and J gave up 5 bases, with 17 bases separating them. The J gene is TRBJ2-7, the V gene TRBV2; maybe TRBD2 (6 bases). The source material was PBMCs or T cells enriched from blood (not recorded which). The sequence was obtained from a man over 45 who had recovered from COVID-19. In DNA form, the CDR3 reads TGTGCCAGCAGGCCACTAGCAGAGGGCCACGAGCAGTACTTC. Translated, it gives CASRPLAEGHEQYF. The complete variable domain, with remaining parts taken from reference TRBV2 and TRBJ2-7, reads EPEVTQTPSHQVTQMGQEVILRCVPISNHLYFYWYRQILGQKVEFLVSFYNNEISEKSEIFDDQFSVERPDGSNFTLKIRSTKLEDSAMYFCASRPLAEGHEQYFGPGTRLTVT.